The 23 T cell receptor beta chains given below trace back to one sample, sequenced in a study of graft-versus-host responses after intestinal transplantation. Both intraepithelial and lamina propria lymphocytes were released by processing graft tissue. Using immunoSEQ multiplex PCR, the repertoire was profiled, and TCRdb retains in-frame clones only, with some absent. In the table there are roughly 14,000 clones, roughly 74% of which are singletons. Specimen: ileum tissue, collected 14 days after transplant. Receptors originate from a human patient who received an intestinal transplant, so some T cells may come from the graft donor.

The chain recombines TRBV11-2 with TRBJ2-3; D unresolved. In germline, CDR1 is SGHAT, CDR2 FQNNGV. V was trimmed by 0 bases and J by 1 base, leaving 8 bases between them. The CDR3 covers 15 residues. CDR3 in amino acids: CASSLENYRTDTQYF. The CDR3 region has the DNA TGTGCCAGCAGCTTAGAGAACTACCGCACAGATACGCAGTATTTT.

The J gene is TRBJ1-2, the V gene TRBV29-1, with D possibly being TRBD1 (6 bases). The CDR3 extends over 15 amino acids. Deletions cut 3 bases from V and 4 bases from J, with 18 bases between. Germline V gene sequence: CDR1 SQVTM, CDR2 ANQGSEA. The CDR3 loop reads CSVDQQGAYGYGYTF. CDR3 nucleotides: TGCAGCGTTGACCAACAGGGTGCTTATGGCTATGGCTACACCTTC.

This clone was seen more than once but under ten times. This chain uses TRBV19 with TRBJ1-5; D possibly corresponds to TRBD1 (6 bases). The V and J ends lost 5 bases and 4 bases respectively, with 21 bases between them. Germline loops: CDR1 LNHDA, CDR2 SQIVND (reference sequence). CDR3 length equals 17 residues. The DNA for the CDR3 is TGTGCCAGTAGTCGTATTTTTGGACAGATATTTAATCAGCCCCAGCATTTT. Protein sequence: CASSRIFGQIFNQPQHF.

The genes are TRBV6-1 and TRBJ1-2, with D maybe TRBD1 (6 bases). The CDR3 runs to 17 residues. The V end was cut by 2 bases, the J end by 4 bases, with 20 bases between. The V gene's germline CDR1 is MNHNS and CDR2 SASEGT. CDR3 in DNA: TGTGCCAGCAGTGAATCTGGACAGAAGGTCTGGTTCTATGGCTACACCTTC. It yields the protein CASSESGQKVWFYGYTF.

CDR3 DNA: TGTGCCAGCAGCATCGCCGGGACAGGCGGGCGCGAGCAGTACTTC. It codes for CASSIAGTGGREQYF. The chain couples TRBV5-5 to TRBJ2-7, with TRBD1 matching 8 bases. Germline loops: CDR1 SGHKS, CDR2 YYEKEE (reference sequence). The CDR3 has 15 amino acids. Trimming took 4 bases from V and 6 from J; bases not matched to a gene: 12. Looking up the rest from reference TRBV5-5 and TRBJ2-7 gives the full variable domain: DAGVTQSPTHLIKTRGQQVTLRCSPISGHKSVSWYQQVLGQGPQFIFQYYEKEERGRGNFPDRFSARQFPNYSSELNVNALLLGDSALYLCASSIAGTGGREQYFGPGTRLTVT.

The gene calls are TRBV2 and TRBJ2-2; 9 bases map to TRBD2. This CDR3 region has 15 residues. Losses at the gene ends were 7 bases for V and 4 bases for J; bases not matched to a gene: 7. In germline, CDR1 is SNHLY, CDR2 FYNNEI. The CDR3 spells CASTLAGGPTGELFF. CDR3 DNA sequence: TGTGCCAGCACCCTTGCGGGAGGGCCCACCGGGGAGCTGTTTTTT.

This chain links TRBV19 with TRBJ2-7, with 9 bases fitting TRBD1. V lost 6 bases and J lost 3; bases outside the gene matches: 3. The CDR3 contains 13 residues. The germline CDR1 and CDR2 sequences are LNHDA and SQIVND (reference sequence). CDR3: CASSPTGGYEQYF. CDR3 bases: TGTGCCAGTAGCCCGACAGGGGGCTACGAGCAGTACTTC.

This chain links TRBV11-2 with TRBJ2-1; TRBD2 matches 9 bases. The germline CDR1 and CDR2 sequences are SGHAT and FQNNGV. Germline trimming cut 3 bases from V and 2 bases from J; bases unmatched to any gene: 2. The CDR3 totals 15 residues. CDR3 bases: TGTGCCAGCAGCTTTGTAGCGGGGGCCTACAATGAGCAGTTCTTC. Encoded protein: CASSFVAGAYNEQFF.

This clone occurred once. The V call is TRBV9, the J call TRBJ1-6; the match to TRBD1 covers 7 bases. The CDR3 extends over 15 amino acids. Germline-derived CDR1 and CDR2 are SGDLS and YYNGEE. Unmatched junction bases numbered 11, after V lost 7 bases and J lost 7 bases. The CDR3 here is CASSQTGSANSPLHF. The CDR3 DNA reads TGTGCCAGCTCTCAGACAGGGAGTGCAAATTCACCCCTCCACTTT.

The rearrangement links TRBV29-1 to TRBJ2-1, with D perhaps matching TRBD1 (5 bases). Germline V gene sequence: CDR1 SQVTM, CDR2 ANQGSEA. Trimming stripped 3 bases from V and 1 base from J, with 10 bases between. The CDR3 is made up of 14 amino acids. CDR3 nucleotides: TGCAGCGTTGACGATGGGGCTTCCTACAATGAGCAGTTCTTC. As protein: CSVDDGASYNEQFF.

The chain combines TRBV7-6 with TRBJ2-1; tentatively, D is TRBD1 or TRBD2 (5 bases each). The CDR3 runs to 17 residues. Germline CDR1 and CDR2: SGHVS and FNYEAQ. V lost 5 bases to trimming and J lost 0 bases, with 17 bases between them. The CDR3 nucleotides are TGTGCCAGCAGCCCACTCGGGACGTCCTCCTCCTACAATGAGCAGTTCTTC. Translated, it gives CASSPLGTSSSYNEQFF.

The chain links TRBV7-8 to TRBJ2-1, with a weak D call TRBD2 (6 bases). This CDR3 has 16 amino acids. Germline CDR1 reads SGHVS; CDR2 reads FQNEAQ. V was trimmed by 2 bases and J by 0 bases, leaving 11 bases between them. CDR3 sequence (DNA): TGTGCCAGCAGCTTAACTTCGCGGGACTCCTACAATGAGCAGTTCTTC. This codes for CASSLTSRDSYNEQFF.

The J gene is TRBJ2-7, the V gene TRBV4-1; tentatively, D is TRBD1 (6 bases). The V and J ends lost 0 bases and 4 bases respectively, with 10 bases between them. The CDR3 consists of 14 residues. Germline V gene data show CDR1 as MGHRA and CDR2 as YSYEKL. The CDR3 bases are TGCGCCAGCAGCCAAGATCCTGACAGGTACGAGCAGTACTTC. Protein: CASSQDPDRYEQYF.

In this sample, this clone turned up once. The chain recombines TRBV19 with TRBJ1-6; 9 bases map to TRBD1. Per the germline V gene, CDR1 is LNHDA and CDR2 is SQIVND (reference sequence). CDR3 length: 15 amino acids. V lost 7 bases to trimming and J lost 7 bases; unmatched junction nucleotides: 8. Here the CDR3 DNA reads TGTGCCAGTACCCCGGGACAGGGCTCCAATTCACCCCTCCACTTT. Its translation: CASTPGQGSNSPLHF.

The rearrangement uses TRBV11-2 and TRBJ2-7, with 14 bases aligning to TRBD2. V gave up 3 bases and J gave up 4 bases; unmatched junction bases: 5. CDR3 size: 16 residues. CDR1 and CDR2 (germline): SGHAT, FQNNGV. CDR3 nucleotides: TGTGCCAGCAGCTTTGGGACTAGCGGGAGTTGGTACGAGCAGTACTTC. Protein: CASSFGTSGSWYEQYF.

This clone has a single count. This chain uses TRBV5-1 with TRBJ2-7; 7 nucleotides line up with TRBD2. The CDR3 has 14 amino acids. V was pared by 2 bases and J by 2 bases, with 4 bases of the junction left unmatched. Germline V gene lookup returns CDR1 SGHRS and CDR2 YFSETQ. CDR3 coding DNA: TGCGCCAGCAGCTTATCCAGCGGGACCTACGAGCAGTACTTC. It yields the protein CASSLSSGTYEQYF. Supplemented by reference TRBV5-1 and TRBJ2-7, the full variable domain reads KAGVTQTPRYLIKTRGQQVTLSCSPISGHRSVSWYQQTPGQGLQFLFEYFSETQRNKGNFPGRFSGRQFSNSRSEMNVSTLELGDSALYLCASSLSSGTYEQYFGPGTRLTVT.

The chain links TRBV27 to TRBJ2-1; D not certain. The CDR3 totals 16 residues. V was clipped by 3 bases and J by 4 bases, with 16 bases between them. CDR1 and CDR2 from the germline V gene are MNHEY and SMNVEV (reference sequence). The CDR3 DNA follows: TGTGCCAGCAGTTTTGCCCCGGCGGAGCCTTACAATGAGCAGTTCTTC. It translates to CASSFAPAEPYNEQFF.

For the CDR3, the DNA is TGTGCCAGCAGCGTAGATGTCGGTAGCAATCAGCCCCAGCATTTT. This codes for CASSVDVGSNQPQHF. This sequence joins TRBV9 and TRBJ1-5, with D unclear. The CDR3 spans 15 residues. Germline V CDR1 and CDR2: SGDLS, YYNGEE. The V end was cut by 0 bases, the J end by 0 bases, with 7 bases between.

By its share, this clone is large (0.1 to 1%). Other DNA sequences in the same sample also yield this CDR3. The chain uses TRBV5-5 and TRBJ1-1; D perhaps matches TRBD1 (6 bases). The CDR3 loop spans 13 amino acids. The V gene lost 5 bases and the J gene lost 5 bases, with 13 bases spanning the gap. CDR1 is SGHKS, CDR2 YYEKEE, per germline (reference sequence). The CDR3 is CASSRTVGTEAFF. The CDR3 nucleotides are TGTGCCAGCAGTCGGACAGTAGGAACTGAAGCTTTCTTT.

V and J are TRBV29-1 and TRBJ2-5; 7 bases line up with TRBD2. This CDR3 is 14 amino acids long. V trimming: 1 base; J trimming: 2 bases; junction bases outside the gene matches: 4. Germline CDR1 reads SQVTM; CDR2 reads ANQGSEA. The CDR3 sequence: CSVEGRAGQETQYF. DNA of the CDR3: TGCAGCGTTGAAGGTCGAGCGGGGCAAGAGACCCAGTACTTC.

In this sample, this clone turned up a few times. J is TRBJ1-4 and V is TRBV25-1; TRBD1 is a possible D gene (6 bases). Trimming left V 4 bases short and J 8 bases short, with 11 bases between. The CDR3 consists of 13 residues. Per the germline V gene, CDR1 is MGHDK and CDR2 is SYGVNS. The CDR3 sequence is CASSGYREEKLFF. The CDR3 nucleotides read TGTGCCAGCAGTGGTTACAGGGAGGAAAAACTGTTTTTT.

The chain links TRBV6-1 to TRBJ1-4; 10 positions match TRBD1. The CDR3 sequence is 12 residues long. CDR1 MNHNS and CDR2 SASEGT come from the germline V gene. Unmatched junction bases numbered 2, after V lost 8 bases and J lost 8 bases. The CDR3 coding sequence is TGTGCCAGCCGGGACAGGGGCGAAAAACTGTTTTTT. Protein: CASRDRGEKLFF.

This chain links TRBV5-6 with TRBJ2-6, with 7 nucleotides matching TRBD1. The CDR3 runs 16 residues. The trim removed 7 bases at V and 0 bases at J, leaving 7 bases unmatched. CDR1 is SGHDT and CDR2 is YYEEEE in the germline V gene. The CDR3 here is CASAGTAFSGANVLTF. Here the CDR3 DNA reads TGTGCCAGCGCCGGGACAGCCTTCTCTGGGGCCAACGTCCTGACTTTC.